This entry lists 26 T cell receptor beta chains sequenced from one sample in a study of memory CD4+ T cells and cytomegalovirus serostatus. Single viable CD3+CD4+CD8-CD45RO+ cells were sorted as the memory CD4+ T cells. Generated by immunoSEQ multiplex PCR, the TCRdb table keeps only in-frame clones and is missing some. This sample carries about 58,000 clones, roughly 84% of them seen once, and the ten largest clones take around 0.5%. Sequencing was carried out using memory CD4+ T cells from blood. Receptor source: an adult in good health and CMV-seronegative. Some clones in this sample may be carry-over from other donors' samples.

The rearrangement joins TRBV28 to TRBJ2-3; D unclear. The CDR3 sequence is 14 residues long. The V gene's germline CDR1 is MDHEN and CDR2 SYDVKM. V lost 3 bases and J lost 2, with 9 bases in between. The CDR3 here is CASSLRSPTDTQYF. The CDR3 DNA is TGTGCCAGCAGTTTGAGGTCCCCCACAGATACGCAGTATTTT.

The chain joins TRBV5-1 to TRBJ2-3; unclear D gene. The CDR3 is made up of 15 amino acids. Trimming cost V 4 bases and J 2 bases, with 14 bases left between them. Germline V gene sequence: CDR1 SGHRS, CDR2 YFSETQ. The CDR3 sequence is CASSPTPEPTDTQYF. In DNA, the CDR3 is TGCGCCAGCAGCCCGACCCCCGAGCCCACAGATACGCAGTATTTT.

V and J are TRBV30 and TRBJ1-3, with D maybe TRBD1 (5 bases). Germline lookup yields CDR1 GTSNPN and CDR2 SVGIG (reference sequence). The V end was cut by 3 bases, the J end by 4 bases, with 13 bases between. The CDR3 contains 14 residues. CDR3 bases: TGTGCCTGGAGCCCGGGTGGGGACGGAAACACCATATATTTT. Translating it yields CAWSPGGDGNTIYF.

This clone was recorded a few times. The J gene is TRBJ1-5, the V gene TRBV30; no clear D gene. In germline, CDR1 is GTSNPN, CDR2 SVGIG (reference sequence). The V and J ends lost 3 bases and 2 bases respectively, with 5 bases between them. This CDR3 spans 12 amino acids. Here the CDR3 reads CAWRQGNQPQHF. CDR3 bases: TGTGCCTGGAGGCAGGGCAATCAGCCCCAGCATTTT.

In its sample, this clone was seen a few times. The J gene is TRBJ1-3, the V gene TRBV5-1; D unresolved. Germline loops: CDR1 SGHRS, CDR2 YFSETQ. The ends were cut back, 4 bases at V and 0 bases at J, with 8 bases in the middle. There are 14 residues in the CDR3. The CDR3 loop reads CASSPSRSGNTIYF. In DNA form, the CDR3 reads TGCGCCAGCAGCCCTTCACGCTCTGGAAACACCATATATTTT.

CDR3 loop: CASFSSGTGARGYTF. CDR3 nucleotide sequence: TGTGCCAGCTTCTCTAGCGGGACAGGGGCGCGTGGCTACACCTTC. The V and J genes are TRBV2 and TRBJ1-2; TRBD1 matches 10 bases. Trimming cost V 8 bases and J 7 bases; bases outside gene matches: 13. Germline V gives CDR1 SNHLY, CDR2 FYNNEI. The CDR3 runs 15 residues.

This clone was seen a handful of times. CDR3 nucleotides: TGTGCCAGCGTCTCCAGGGAGACGAAGCAATACGAGCAGTACTTC. This translates into CASVSRETKQYEQYF. This rearrangement joins TRBV2 to TRBJ2-7; D tentatively fits TRBD1 or TRBD2 (5 bases each). The germline V and J ends were trimmed by 8 bases and 4 bases, with 21 bases remaining between them. The germline CDR1 and CDR2 sequences are SNHLY and FYNNEI. This CDR3 comprises 15 residues.

The CDR3 DNA follows: TGTGCCAGCAGTTTTTTGGGGGAAAAACTGTTTTTT. Protein sequence: CASSFLGEKLFF. J is TRBJ1-4 and V is TRBV28; D gene ambiguous. CDR1 is MDHEN and CDR2 is SYDVKM in the germline V gene. The V end was cut by 3 bases, the J end by 8 bases, with 7 bases between. This CDR3 is built from 12 residues. Full variable domain (missing parts from reference TRBV28 and TRBJ1-4): DVKVTQSSRYLVKRTGEKVFLECVQDMDHENMFWYRQDPGLGLRLIYFSYDVKMKEKGDIPEGYSVSREKKERFSLILESASTNQTSMYLCASSFLGEKLFFGSGTQLSVL.

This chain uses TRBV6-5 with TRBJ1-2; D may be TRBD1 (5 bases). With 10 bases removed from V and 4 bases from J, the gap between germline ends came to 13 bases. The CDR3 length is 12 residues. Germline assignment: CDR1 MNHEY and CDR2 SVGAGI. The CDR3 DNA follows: TGTGCCACCCTATCGGGACTCTATGGCTACACCTTC. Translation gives CATLSGLYGYTF.

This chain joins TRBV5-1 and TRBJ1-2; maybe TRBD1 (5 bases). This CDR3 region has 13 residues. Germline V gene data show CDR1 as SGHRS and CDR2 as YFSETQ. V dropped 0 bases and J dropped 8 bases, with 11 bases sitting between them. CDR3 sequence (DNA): TGCGCCAGCAGCTTGGATCGGGGGGTCGGCTACACCTTC. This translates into CASSLDRGVGYTF.

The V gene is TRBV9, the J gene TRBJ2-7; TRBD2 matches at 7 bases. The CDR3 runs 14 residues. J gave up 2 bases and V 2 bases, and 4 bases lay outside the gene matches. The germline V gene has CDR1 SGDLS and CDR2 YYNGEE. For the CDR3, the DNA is TGTGCCAGCAGCGTCGGGCTAGCGGCCTACGAGCAGTACTTC. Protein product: CASSVGLAAYEQYF.

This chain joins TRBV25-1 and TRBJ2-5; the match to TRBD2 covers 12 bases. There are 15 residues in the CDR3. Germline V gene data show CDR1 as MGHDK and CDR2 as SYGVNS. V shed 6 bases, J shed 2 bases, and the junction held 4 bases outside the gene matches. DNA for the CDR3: TGTGCCAGCAGGGCCGGACTAGCGGGACAAGAGACCCAGTACTTC. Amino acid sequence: CASRAGLAGQETQYF.

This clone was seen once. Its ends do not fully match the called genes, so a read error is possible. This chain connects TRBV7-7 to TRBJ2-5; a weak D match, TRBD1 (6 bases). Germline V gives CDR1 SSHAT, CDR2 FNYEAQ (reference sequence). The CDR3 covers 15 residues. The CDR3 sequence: CASSLGSQGIQTQYF. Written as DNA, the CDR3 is TGTGCTAGCAGCTTGGGGTCACAGGGCATCCAGACCCAGTACTTC. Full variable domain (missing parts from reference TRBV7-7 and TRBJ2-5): GAGVSQSPRYKVTKRGQDVTLRCDPISSHATLYWYQQALGQGPEFLTYFNYEAQPDKSGLPSDRFSAERPEGSISTLTIQRTEQRDSAMYRCASSLGSQGIQTQYFGPGTRLLVL.

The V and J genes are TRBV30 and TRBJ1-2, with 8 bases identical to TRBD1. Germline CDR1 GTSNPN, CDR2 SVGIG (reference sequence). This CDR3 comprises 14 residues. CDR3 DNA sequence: TGTGCGTCGACAGGGGCCCCTACTCCCTATGGCTACACCTTC. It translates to CASTGAPTPYGYTF.

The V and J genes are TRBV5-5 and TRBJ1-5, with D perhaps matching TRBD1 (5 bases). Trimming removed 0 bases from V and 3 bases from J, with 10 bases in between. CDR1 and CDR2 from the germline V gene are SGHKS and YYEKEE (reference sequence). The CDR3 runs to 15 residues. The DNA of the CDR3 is TGTGCCAGCAGCTTGGATGGGGCGCCCAATCAGCCCCAGCATTTT. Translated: CASSLDGAPNQPQHF.

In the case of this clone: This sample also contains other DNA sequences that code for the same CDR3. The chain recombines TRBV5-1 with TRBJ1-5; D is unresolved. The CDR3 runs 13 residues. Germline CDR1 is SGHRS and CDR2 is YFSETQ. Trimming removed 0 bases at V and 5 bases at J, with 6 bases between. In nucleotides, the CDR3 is TGCGCCAGCAGCTTGGTTCCGGATCAGCCCCAGCATTTT. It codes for CASSLVPDQPQHF.

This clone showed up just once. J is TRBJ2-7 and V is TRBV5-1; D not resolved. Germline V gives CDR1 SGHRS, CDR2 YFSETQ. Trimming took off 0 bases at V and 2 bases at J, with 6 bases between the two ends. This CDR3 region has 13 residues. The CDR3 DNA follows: TGCGCCAGCAGCTTGGCTTGGACCTACGAGCAGTACTTC. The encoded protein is CASSLAWTYEQYF.

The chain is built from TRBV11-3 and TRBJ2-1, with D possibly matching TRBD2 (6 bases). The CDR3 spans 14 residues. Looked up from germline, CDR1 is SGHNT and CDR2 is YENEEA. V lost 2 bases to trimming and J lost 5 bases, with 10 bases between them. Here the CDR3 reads CASSLLTGDNEQFF. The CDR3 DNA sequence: TGTGCCAGCAGCTTACTGACGGGAGACAATGAGCAGTTCTTC. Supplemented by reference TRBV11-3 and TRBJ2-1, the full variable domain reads EAGVVQSPRYKIIEKKQPVAFWCNPISGHNTLYWYLQNLGQGPELLIRYENEEAVDDSQLPKDRFSAERLKGVDSTLKIQPAELGDSAVYLCASSLLTGDNEQFFGPGTRLTVL.

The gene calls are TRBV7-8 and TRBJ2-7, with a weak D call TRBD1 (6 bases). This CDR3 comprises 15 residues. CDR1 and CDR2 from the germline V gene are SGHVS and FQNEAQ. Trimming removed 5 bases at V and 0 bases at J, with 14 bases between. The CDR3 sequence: CASSRQTGISYEQYF. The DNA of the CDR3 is TGTGCCAGCAGCCGACAGACAGGTATCTCCTACGAGCAGTACTTC.

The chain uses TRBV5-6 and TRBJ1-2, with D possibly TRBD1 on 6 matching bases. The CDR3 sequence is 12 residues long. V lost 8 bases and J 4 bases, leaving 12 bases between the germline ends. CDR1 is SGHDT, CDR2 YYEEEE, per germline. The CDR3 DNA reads TGTGCCAGTGAGAGGACAGTCTATGGCTACACCTTC. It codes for CASERTVYGYTF.

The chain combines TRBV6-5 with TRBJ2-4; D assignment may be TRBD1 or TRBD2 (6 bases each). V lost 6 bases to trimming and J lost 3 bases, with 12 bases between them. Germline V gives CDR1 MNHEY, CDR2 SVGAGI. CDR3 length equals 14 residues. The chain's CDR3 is CASSPGANKNIQYF. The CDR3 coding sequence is TGTGCCAGCAGCCCGGGGGCTAACAAAAACATTCAGTACTTC.

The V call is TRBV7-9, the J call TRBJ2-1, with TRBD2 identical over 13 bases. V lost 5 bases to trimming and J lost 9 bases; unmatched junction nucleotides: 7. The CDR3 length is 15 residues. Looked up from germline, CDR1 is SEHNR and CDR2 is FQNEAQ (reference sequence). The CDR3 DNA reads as TGTGCCAGCAGCCTAACTAGCGGGAGGGGGGGTGAGCAGTTCTTC. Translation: CASSLTSGRGGEQFF.

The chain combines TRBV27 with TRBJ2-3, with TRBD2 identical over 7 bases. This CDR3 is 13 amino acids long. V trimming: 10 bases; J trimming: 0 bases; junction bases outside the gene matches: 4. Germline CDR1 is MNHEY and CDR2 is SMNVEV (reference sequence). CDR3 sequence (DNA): TGTGCCACCGCGACTAGCAGCACAGATACGCAGTATTTT. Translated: CATATSSTDTQYF.

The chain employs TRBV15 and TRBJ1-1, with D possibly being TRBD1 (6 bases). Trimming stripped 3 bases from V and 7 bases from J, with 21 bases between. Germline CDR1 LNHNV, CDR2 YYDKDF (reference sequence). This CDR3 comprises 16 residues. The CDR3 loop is CATSSSEPTGQGEAFF. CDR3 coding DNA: TGTGCCACCAGCAGCTCGGAACCTACAGGGCAGGGTGAAGCTTTCTTT.

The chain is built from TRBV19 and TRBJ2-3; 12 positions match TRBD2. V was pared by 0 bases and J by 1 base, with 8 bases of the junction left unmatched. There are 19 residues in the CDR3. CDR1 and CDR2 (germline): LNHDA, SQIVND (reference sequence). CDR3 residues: CASSIDQAWTSGGTDTQYF. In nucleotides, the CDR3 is TGTGCCAGTAGTATAGATCAGGCCTGGACTAGCGGGGGCACAGATACGCAGTATTTT.

The DNA of the CDR3 is TGCGCCAGCAGCCAAGATGTCAGGTTTGCAACTAATGAAAAACTGTTTTTT. It yields the protein CASSQDVRFATNEKLFF. V is TRBV4-3 and J is TRBJ1-4; no definite D call. The CDR3 covers 17 residues. Germline lookup yields CDR1 LGHNA and CDR2 YSLEER. Trimming took off 0 bases at V and 0 bases at J, with 11 bases between the two ends.